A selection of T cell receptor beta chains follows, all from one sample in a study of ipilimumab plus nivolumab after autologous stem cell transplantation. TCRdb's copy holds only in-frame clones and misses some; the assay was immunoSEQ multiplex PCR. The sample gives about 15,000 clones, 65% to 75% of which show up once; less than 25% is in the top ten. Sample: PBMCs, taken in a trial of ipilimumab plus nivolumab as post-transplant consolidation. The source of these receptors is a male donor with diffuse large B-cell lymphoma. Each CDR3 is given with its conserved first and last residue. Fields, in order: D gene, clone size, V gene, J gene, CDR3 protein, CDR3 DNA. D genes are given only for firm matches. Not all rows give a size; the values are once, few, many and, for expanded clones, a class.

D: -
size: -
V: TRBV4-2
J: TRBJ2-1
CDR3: CASSQQVGGYNEQFF
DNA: TGTGCCAGCAGCCAACAAGTGGGAGGTTACAATGAGCAGTTCTTC

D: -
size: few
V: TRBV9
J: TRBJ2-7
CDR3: CASSVGLVGPYEQYF
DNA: TGTGCCAGCAGCGTAGGTCTAGTAGGGCCCTACGAGCAGTACTTC

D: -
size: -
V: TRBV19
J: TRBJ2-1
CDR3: CASTKTPHLYNEQFF
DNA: TGTGCCAGTACCAAAACCCCTCACCTCTACAATGAGCAGTTCTTC

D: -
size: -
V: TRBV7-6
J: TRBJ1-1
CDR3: CASSSGGGYTEAFF
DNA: TGTGCCAGCAGCTCCGGGGGGGGATACACTGAAGCTTTCTTT

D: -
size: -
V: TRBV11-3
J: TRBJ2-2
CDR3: CASSERILTGELFF
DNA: TGTGCCAGCAGCGAGCGTATTTTAACCGGGGAGCTGTTTTTT

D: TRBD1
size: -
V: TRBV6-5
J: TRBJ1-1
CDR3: CASSQGIGGYTEAFF
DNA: TGTGCCAGCAGTCAGGGGATAGGGGGCTACACTGAAGCTTTCTTT

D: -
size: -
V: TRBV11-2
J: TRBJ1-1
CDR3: CASRGPRAGTEAFF
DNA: TGTGCCAGCAGGGGGCCCAGGGCCGGGACTGAAGCTTTCTTT

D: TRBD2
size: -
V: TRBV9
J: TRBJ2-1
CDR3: CASSPSGGMTIEQFF
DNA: TGTGCCAGCAGCCCTAGCGGGGGGATGACTATTGAGCAGTTCTTC

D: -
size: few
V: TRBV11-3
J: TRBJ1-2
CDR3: CASSFQGRGYTF
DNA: TGTGCCAGCAGCTTTCAGGGACGTGGCTACACCTTC

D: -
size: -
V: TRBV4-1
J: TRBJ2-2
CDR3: CASSQEWSGELFF
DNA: TGCGCCAGCAGCCAAGAATGGTCCGGGGAGCTGTTTTTT

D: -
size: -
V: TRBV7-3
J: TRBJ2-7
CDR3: CASSLTPGGQQYF
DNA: TGTGCCAGCAGCTTAACCCCTGGAGGTCAGCAGTACTTC

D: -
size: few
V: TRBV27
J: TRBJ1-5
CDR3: CASRQGANQPQHF
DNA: TGTGCCAGCAGGCAGGGCGCCAATCAGCCCCAGCATTTT

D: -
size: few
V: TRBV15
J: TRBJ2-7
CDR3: CATSRDPYYEQYF
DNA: TGTGCCACCAGCAGAGATCCATACTACGAGCAGTACTTC

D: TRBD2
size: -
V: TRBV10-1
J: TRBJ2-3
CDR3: CASSTLAGDTDTQYF
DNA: TGCGCCAGCAGTACCTTAGCGGGGGATACAGATACGCAGTATTTT

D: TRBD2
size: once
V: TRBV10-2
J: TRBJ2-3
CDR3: CASNPFDSGSRGDTQYF
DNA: TGCGCCAGCAACCCATTTGACAGCGGGAGTCGGGGAGATACGCAGTATTTT

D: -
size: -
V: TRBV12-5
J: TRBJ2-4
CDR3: CASGVQGGPHIQYF
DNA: TGTGCTAGTGGCGTACAGGGTGGTCCCCACATTCAGTACTTC

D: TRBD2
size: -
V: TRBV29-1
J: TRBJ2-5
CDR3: CSVDASGGGETQYF
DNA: TGCAGCGTTGACGCCAGCGGGGGAGGAGAGACCCAGTACTTC

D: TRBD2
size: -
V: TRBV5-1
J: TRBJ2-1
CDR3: CASSLGTSGRAGEQFF
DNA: TGCGCCAGCAGCTTGGGGACTAGCGGGAGGGCCGGGGAGCAGTTCTTC

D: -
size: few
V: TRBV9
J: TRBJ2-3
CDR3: CASSSRTDTQYF
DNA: TGTGCCAGCAGCTCCCGCACAGATACGCAGTATTTT

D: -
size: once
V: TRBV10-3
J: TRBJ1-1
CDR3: CAISESWEYAFF
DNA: TGTGCCATCAGTGAGTCTTGGGAGTATGCTTTCTTT

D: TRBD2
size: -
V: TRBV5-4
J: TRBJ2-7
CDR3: CASSSHGGVEQYF
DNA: TGTGCCAGCAGCTCTCACGGGGGGGTCGAGCAGTACTTC

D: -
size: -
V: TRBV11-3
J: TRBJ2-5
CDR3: CASSLVGGAGGETQYF
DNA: TGTGCCAGCAGCTTAGTGGGGGGGGCAGGAGGAGAGACCCAGTACTTC

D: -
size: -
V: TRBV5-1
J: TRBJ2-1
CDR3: CASSFRTVRSSYNEQFF
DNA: TGCGCCAGCAGCTTCCGGACAGTCCGGAGCTCCTACAATGAGCAGTTCTTC

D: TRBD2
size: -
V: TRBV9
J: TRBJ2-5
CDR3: CASSVDGRPGGTQYF
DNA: TGTGCCAGCAGCGTAGATGGACGCCCGGGAGGGACCCAGTACTTC

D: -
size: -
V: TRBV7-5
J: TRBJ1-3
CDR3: CASTPRGAATGNTIYF
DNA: TGTGCCAGCACCCCTCGGGGGGCTGCTACTGGAAACACCATATATTTT

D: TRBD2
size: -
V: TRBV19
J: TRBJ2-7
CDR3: CASSRLAGGSYEQYF
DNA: TGTGCCAGTAGTAGACTAGCGGGGGGCTCCTACGAGCAGTACTTC

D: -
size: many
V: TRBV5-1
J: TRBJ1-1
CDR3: CASSFQGGGTEAFF
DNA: TGCGCCAGCAGCTTCCAGGGCGGGGGCACTGAAGCTTTCTTT

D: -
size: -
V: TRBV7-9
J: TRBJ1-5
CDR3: CASSQATVNQPQHF
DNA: TGTGCCAGCAGCCAGGCGACAGTCAATCAGCCCCAGCATTTT

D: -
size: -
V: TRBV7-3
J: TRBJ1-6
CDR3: CASSLNGGSSPLHF
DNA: TGTGCCAGCAGCTTAAACGGGGGTAGTTCACCCCTCCACTTT

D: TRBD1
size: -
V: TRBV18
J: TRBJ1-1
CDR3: CASSPQGASIQAFF
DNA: TGTGCCAGCTCACCCCAGGGGGCGAGTATTCAAGCTTTCTTT

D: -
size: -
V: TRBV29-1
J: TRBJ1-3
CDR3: CSVGDPDTIYF
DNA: TGCAGCGTTGGTGACCCGGACACCATATATTTT

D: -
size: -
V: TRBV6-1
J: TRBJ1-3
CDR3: CASSERTTRGNTIYF
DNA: TGTGCCAGCAGTGAACGGACAACTCGTGGAAACACCATATATTTT

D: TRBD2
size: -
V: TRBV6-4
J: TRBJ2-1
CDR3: CASSDSIGTSVLRNEQFF
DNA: TGTGCCAGCAGTGACTCGATCGGGACTAGCGTTCTACGGAATGAGCAGTTCTTC

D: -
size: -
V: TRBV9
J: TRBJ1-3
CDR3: CASSPNQGTGNTIYF
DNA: TGTGCCAGCAGCCCCAATCAAGGGACTGGAAACACCATATATTTT

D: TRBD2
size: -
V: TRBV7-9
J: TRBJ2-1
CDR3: CASSPPGLAGLNEQFF
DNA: TGTGCCAGCAGCCCCCCGGGACTAGCGGGATTAAATGAGCAGTTCTTC

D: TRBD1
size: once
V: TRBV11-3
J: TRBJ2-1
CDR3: CASSFQNPTGGTIEQFF
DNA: TGTGCCAGCAGCTTCCAGAATCCGACAGGGGGAACAATTGAGCAGTTCTTC

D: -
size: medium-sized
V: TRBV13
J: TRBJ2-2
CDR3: CASSLGNGELFF
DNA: TGTGCCAGCAGCTTAGGCAACGGGGAGCTGTTTTTT

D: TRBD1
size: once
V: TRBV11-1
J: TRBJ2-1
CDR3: CASSFSTGNEQFF
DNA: TGTGCCAGCAGCTTCTCGACAGGGAATGAGCAGTTCTTC

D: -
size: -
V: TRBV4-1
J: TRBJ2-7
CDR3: CASSQGDRAGPYEQYF
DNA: TGCGCCAGCAGCCAAGGGGACCGGGCGGGGCCCTACGAGCAGTACTTC

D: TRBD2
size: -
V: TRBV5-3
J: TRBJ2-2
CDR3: CARSLPLADDTGELFF
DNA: TGTGCCAGAAGCTTGCCACTAGCGGATGACACCGGGGAGCTGTTTTTT

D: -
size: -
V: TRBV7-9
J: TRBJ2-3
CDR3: CASSKQLTDTQYF
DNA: TGTGCCAGCAGCAAACAGCTTACAGATACGCAGTATTTT

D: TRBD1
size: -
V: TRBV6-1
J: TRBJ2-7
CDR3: CASSVQGAHNEQYF
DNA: TGTGCCAGCAGCGTACAGGGGGCGCACAACGAGCAGTACTTC

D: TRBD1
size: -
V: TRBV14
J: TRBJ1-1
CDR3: CASSLRTGPGTEAFF
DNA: TGTGCCAGCAGCCTGAGGACAGGCCCGGGGACTGAAGCTTTCTTT

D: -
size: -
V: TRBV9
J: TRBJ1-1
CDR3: CASSPQGGGTEAFF
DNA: TGTGCCAGCAGCCCTCAGGGAGGAGGAACTGAAGCTTTCTTT

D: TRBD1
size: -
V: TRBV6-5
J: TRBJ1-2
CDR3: CASSTAGTGTSSYTF
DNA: TGTGCCAGCAGTACCGCCGGGACAGGGACAAGTAGCTACACCTTC

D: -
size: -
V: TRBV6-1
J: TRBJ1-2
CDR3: CASSRTYREVGYTF
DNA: TGTGCCAGCAGTCGAACCTACAGGGAGGTTGGCTACACCTTC

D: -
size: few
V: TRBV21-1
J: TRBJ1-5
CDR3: CASTVGQDEVGNQPQHF
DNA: TGTGCCAGCACCGTGGGACAGGATGAGGTAGGCAATCAGCCCCAGCATTTT

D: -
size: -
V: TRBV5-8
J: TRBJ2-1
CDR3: CASSLPLLFF
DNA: TGTGCCAGCAGCTTGCCCCTTTTGTTCTTC

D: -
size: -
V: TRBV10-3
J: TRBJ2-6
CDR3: CAISPSGSGANVLTF
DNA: TGTGCCATCAGCCCTTCGGGCTCTGGGGCCAACGTCCTGACTTTC

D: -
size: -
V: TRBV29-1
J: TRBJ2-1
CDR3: CSVDGPLGQFF
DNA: TGCAGCGTTGACGGACCGCTGGGGCAGTTCTTC

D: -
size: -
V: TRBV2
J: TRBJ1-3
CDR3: CASRAGSGNTIYF
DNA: TGTGCCAGCAGGGCAGGTTCTGGAAACACCATATATTTT

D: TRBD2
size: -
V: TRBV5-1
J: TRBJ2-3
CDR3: CASSFTGLAGGTDTQYF
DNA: TGCGCCAGCAGCTTTACGGGACTAGCGGGGGGCACAGATACGCAGTATTTT

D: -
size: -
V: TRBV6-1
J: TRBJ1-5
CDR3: CASSEHGYQPQHF
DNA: TGTGCCAGCAGTGAACACGGGTATCAGCCCCAGCATTTT

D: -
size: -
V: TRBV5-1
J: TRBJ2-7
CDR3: CASSYTGSYEQYF
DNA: TGCGCCAGCAGCTACACAGGGTCCTACGAGCAGTACTTC

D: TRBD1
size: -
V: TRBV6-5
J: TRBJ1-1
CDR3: CASSYSIQGGTEAFF
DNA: TGTGCCAGCAGTTACTCGATTCAGGGGGGCACTGAAGCTTTCTTT

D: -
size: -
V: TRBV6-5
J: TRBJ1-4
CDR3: CASSYIQGTNEKLFF
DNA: TGTGCCAGCAGTTACATCCAGGGAACTAATGAAAAACTGTTTTTT

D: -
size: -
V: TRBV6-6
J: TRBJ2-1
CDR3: CASRNPGLGNLEQFF
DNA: TGTGCCAGCAGGAACCCGGGTCTGGGGAACCTTGAGCAGTTCTTC

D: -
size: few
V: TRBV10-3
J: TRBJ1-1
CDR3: CAIRLGTATEAFF
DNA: TGTGCCATCAGACTAGGGACGGCCACTGAAGCTTTCTTT

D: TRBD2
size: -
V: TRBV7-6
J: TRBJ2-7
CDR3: CASSLARRAGGPTYEQYF
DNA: TGTGCCAGCAGCTTAGCGAGGAGAGCGGGAGGGCCGACTTACGAGCAGTACTTC